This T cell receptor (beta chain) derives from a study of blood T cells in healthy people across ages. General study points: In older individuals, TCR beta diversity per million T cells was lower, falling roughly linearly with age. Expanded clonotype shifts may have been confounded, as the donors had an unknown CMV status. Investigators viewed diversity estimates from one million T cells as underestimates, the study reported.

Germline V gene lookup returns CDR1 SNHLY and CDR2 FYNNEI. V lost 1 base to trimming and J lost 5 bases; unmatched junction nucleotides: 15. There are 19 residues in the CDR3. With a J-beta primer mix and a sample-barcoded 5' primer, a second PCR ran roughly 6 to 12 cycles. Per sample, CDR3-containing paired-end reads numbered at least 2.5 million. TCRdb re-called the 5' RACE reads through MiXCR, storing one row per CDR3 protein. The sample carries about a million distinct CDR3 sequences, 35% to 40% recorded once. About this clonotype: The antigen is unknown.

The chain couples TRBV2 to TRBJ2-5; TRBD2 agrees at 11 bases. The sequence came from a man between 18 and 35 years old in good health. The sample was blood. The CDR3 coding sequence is TGTGCCAGCAGTGAAGATCGTCGACTAGCGGGGCCGAGGCGTGAGACCCAGTACTTC. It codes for CASSEDRRLAGPRRETQYF.